This TCR beta chain was obtained from a study of T-cell reconstitution after alpha-beta-depleted transplantation in children (dated by TCRdb to between 2015 and 2016). Background on the whole study: The study quantitatively tracked T-cell immune reconstitution after TCRalphabeta/CD19-depleted allogeneic hematopoietic cell transplantation in children using TCR repertoire profiling.

Library preparation used PCR. These reads were obtained on an Illumina HiSeq 2500. TCR libraries were prepared with molecular barcoding, using unique molecular identifiers to normalize TCRbeta repertoire quantification. In TCRdb, the public reads were trimmed at Q25 with fastp and aligned with MiXCR, with productive beta chains retained. Duplicate CDR3 protein sequences are folded into a single record with the most common DNA and genes. The sample table shows just over 350,000 distinct CDR3 sequences, and 10% to 15% are seen once. The ten largest clones add up to roughly 4.5% of the sample. This clonotype was observed at least ten times. Its recognized antigen is unknown. No base quality values were provided; no much bigger clone lies one nucleotide off. Taken from the germline V gene (reference sequence), the CDR1 and CDR2 loops are MNHNY and SVGAGI. The CDR3 goes from the cysteine to the phenylalanine over 13 residues. Only the CDR3 DNA is retained, 39 bases long and in frame from the first base. V is pared back by 5 bases and J by 10 bases, with 12 bases lying between the germline termini.

This clonotype originated in a human donor who donated a stem cell graft to a child with Fanconi anemia. The chain employs TRBV6-6 and TRBJ1-6; TRBD1 might be the D gene, on 6 matching bases. The sequenced sample was PBMCs, obtained from the stem cell graft. The CDR3 region: CASSTGPESPLHF. The DNA reads as follows: TGTGCCAGCAGTACAGGGCCAGAATCACCCCTCCACTTT.